One sample yielded the 25 T cell receptor beta chains listed below, sequenced in a study of cytomegalovirus exposure and HLA in healthy donors. The PCR made use of 60 Vbeta and 13 Jbeta primers. Generated by immunoSEQ multiplex PCR, the TCRdb table keeps only in-frame clones and is missing some. The sample has about 140,000 clones; roughly 81% are singletons. The sample was PBMCs. These receptors came from a female donor in good health and CMV-seronegative.

This clone was seen a few times. The chain carries TRBV10-2 and TRBJ1-3; tentatively, D is TRBD1 (6 bases). This CDR3 has 15 residues. V was clipped by 3 bases and J by 2 bases, with 11 bases between them. Germline CDR1 is WSHSY and CDR2 is SAAADI. For the CDR3, the DNA is TGCGCCAGCAGTGAACTGGGGGCAACTGGAAACACCATATATTTT. Translated, it gives CASSELGATGNTIYF.

A remark on this clone: The same CDR3 also results from other DNA sequences found in this sample. The V call is TRBV5-1, the J call TRBJ1-2; no clear D gene. Germline lookup yields CDR1 SGHRS and CDR2 YFSETQ. This CDR3 has 13 amino acids. Between the trimmed V and J ends, which lost 2 bases and 2 bases, there was a span of 7 bases. CDR3 protein: CASSFGENYGYTF. CDR3 nucleotide sequence: TGCGCCAGCAGCTTCGGGGAGAACTATGGCTACACCTTC.

V usage is TRBV4-1 and J usage is TRBJ2-5; TRBD1 aligns across 8 bases. The J call may not be correct, given that the DNA end is closer to TRBJ2-7. There are 14 residues in the CDR3. Germline V CDR1 and CDR2: MGHRA, YSYEKL. This CDR3 is CASESGTGSYEQYF. CDR3 in DNA: TGCGCCAGCGAATCCGGGACAGGCTCCTACGAGCAGTACTTC.

The CDR3 nucleotides are TGTGCCAGCACTTGGCGGCGGGAGATCTACGAGCAGTACTTC. It is translated as CASTWRREIYEQYF. The V gene is TRBV6-1, the J gene TRBJ2-7; 7 bases are a match to TRBD2. Germline V gene lookup returns CDR1 MNHNS and CDR2 SASEGT. This CDR3 has 14 residues. V dropped 7 bases and J dropped 3; count of bases not matched to a gene: 9.

CDR3 nucleotide sequence: TGTGCCAGCTCACCACCGAGTGCAGAGACCCAGTACTTC. It codes for CASSPPSAETQYF. This sequence joins TRBV18 and TRBJ2-5, with unresolved D. This CDR3 spans 13 amino acids. Germline CDR1 is KGHSH and CDR2 is LQKENI. Between the trimmed V and J ends, which lost 0 bases and 4 bases, there was a span of 6 bases.

The rearrangement links TRBV27 to TRBJ2-7; TRBD1 matches 10 bases. This CDR3 spans 17 amino acids. Germline trimming cut 6 bases from V and 2 bases from J; bases unmatched to any gene: 13. Germline lookup yields CDR1 MNHEY and CDR2 SMNVEV (reference sequence). In DNA form, the CDR3 reads TGTGCCAGCAGACCTAGACAGGGGGCTCGCCCTCCCTACGAGCAGTACTTC. Translated, it gives CASRPRQGARPPYEQYF.

The chain is built from TRBV7-2 and TRBJ2-1; no clear D gene. Germline CDR1 is SGHTA and CDR2 is FQGNSA. The V end was cut by 6 bases, the J end by 1 base, with 10 bases between. This CDR3 has 14 residues. In DNA, the CDR3 is TGTGCCAGCAGTACACAGATATCCTACAATGAGCAGTTCTTC. Amino acids: CASSTQISYNEQFF.

The V call is TRBV6-5, the J call TRBJ2-2; D might be TRBD1 (6 bases). CDR3 length equals 15 residues. The germline CDR1 and CDR2 sequences are MNHEY and SVGAGI. V lost 2 bases to trimming and J lost 5 bases, with 12 bases between them. This chain's CDR3 is CASSYRITGTGELFF. CDR3 DNA sequence: TGTGCCAGCAGTTACCGCATAACAGGGACCGGGGAGCTGTTTTTT.

This chain links TRBV7-2 with TRBJ1-1, with D maybe TRBD1 (5 bases). V gave up 2 bases and J gave up 5 bases, with 15 bases separating them. The CDR3 is 15 amino acids. Germline assignment: CDR1 SGHTA and CDR2 FQGNSA. The chain's CDR3 is CASSLRQRLRTEAFF. CDR3 bases: TGTGCCAGCAGCTTAAGACAGAGGTTGAGAACTGAAGCTTTCTTT.

This clone has a handful of counts. V gene TRBV5-5 combines with J gene TRBJ1-1, with TRBD1 identical over 7 bases. Germline CDR1 and CDR2: SGHKS and YYEKEE (reference sequence). The CDR3 has 16 residues. V lost 4 bases to trimming and J lost 0 bases; unmatched junction nucleotides: 9. The CDR3 region is CASSRPKQGMNTEAFF. CDR3 bases: TGTGCCAGCAGCCGCCCAAAACAGGGGATGAACACTGAAGCTTTCTTT.

J is TRBJ1-1 and V is TRBV25-1; maybe TRBD1 (5 bases). Trimming cost V 0 bases and J 7 bases, with 12 bases left between them. The CDR3 is 14 residues long. CDR1 and CDR2 (germline): MGHDK, SYGVNS. Written as DNA, the CDR3 is TGTGCCAGCAGTGAATATCGGGGCGGGGGTGAAGCTTTCTTT. Translated, it gives CASSEYRGGGEAFF.

A word on this clone: The junction departs from germline at one end; a sequencing error may be responsible. The chain recombines TRBV9 with TRBJ1-5; 7 bases align to TRBD1. Looked up from germline, CDR1 is SGDLS and CDR2 is YYNGEE. This CDR3 region has 15 residues. CDR3 sequence: CASNVEGTADQPQHF. The DNA for the CDR3 is TGTGCCAGCAACGTAGAAGGGACAGCAGATCAGCCCCAGCATTTT.

The chain employs TRBV2 and TRBJ2-3, with TRBD1 matching 10 bases. The CDR3 is 14 amino acids. The V segment lost 7 bases and the J segment 5 bases; nucleotides outside the gene matches: 6. Germline V gene data show CDR1 as SNHLY and CDR2 as FYNNEI. Written as DNA, the CDR3 is TGTGCCAGCAAACCGGGACAGGGGATAGATACGCAGTATTTT. Translated, it gives CASKPGQGIDTQYF.

The chain couples TRBV30 to TRBJ2-2; 9 bases line up with TRBD1. CDR3 length: 17 amino acids. In germline, CDR1 is GTSNPN, CDR2 SVGIG (reference sequence). V trimming: 5 bases; J trimming: 0 bases; junction bases outside the gene matches: 10. CDR3 nucleotide sequence: TGTGCCTGGCAATGGGACAGGGATCCCTCGAACACCGGGGAGCTGTTTTTT. Protein product: CAWQWDRDPSNTGELFF.

The chain combines TRBV27 with TRBJ1-2; D is unresolved. The V and J ends lost 5 bases and 4 bases respectively, with 11 bases between them. CDR3 size: 13 residues. CDR1 is MNHEY, CDR2 SMNVEV, per germline (reference sequence). The CDR3 sequence is CASSLEVGYGYTF. CDR3 in DNA: TGTGCCAGCAGTCTAGAAGTGGGCTATGGCTACACCTTC.

In its sample, this clone was seen a few times. The rearrangement links TRBV6-6 to TRBJ1-1, with a weak D call TRBD1 (5 bases). V shed 6 bases and J shed 8 bases, with 10 bases lying between them. CDR1 is MNHNY and CDR2 is SVGAGI in the germline V gene (reference sequence). CDR3 length: 11 amino acids. CDR3 in amino acids: CASSYDREAFF. In nucleotides, the CDR3 is TGTGCCAGCAGCTATGACAGAGAAGCTTTCTTT.

This clone was seen more than once but under ten times. The CDR3 reads CASSPSGGLGGNTIYF. The CDR3 DNA reads TGTGCCAGCTCACCTTCAGGGGGCCTAGGTGGAAACACCATATATTTT. The rearrangement uses TRBV18 and TRBJ1-3, with 8 bases matching TRBD1. Per germline, CDR1 KGHSH and CDR2 LQKENI. The CDR3 is 16 amino acids. Trimming cost V 3 bases and J 3 bases; bases outside gene matches: 7.

The rearrangement links TRBV7-2 to TRBJ1-5; possibly TRBD1 for D (6 bases). CDR3 size: 18 residues. The V and J ends lost 2 bases and 6 bases respectively, with 23 bases between them. Germline assignment: CDR1 SGHTA and CDR2 FQGNSA. The CDR3 coding sequence is TGTGCCAGCAGCTTAATCGTCGATTATGGGGGGGCTCGTCAGCCCCAGCATTTT. Protein sequence: CASSLIVDYGGARQPQHF. Full variable domain (missing parts from reference TRBV7-2 and TRBJ1-5): GAGVSQSPSNKVTEKGKDVELRCDPISGHTALYWYRQSLGQGLEFLIYFQGNSAPDKSGLPSDRFSAERTGGSVSTLTIQRTQQEDSAVYLCASSLIVDYGGARQPQHFGDGTRLSIL.

This clone was observed once. The chain links TRBV14 to TRBJ1-3; D is perhaps TRBD1 (6 bases). Trimming shortened V by 1 base and J by 8 bases, and 12 bases separated the two germline ends. The CDR3 is made up of 14 amino acids. Looked up from germline, CDR1 is SGHDN and CDR2 is FVKESK. CDR3 nucleotides: TGTGCCAGCAGCCAAGGACAGGCTACTCACACCATATATTTT. The encoded protein is CASSQGQATHTIYF. Combining the CDR3 with reference TRBV14 and TRBJ1-3 gives the whole variable domain EAGVTQFPSHSVIEKGQTVTLRCDPISGHDNLYWYRRVMGKEIKFLLHFVKESKQDESGMPNNRFLAERTGGTYSTLKVQPAELEDSGVYFCASSQGQATHTIYFGEGSWLTVV.

The CDR3 DNA sequence: TGTGCCAGTAGTTCGGGGTCTAGTGTAACCGGGGAGCTGTTTTTT. Its translation: CASSSGSSVTGELFF. The J gene is TRBJ2-2, the V gene TRBV19; D might be TRBD2 (5 bases). CDR1 and CDR2 (germline): LNHDA, SQIVND (reference sequence). Trimming removed 5 bases at V and 5 bases at J, with 15 bases between. The CDR3 runs 15 residues. The variable domain in full, with the rest retrieved from reference TRBV19 and TRBJ2-2, is DGGITQSPKYLFRKEGQNVTLSCEQNLNHDAMYWYRQDPGQGLRLIYYSQIVNDFQKGDIAEGYSVSREKKESFPLTVTSAQKNPTAFYLCASSSGSSVTGELFFGEGSRLTVL.

The sample holds a few counts of this clone. As DNA, the CDR3 is TGTGCCAGCAGCGCAGCCTGGACAGGGGCTGGTGAAGCTTTCTTT. Its protein is CASSAAWTGAGEAFF. This rearrangement joins TRBV11-2 to TRBJ1-1; 9 bases line up with TRBD1. V gave up 5 bases and J gave up 7 bases; unmatched junction bases: 11. The CDR3 is 15 amino acids. From germline, CDR1 is SGHAT and CDR2 FQNNGV.

This clone has only a few counts. The V and J genes are TRBV28 and TRBJ2-6, with D unclear. CDR1 MDHEN and CDR2 SYDVKM come from the germline V gene. The length of the CDR3 is 15 residues. Trimming shortened V by 2 bases and J by 2 bases, and 7 bases separated the two germline ends. The DNA of the CDR3 is TGTGCCAGCAGTTTAGGGCAGGCTGGGGCCAACGTCCTGACTTTC. Encoded protein: CASSLGQAGANVLTF. The full variable domain, completed using reference TRBV28 and TRBJ2-6, is DVKVTQSSRYLVKRTGEKVFLECVQDMDHENMFWYRQDPGLGLRLIYFSYDVKMKEKGDIPEGYSVSREKKERFSLILESASTNQTSMYLCASSLGQAGANVLTFGAGSRLTVL.

With respect to this clone: The junction shows a germline mismatch at one end, possibly a read error. The genes are TRBV7-7 and TRBJ2-1; D might be TRBD2 (6 bases). Germline V gene sequence: CDR1 SSHAT, CDR2 FNYEAQ (reference sequence). CDR3 size: 18 residues. The CDR3 sequence: CASSLPARGGTSYNEQFF. DNA of the CDR3: TGTGCTAGCAGCCTACCTGCTCGTGGAGGGACCTCCTACAATGAGCAGTTCTTC.

V gene TRBV7-6 combines with J gene TRBJ1-1; 11 positions agree with TRBD1. CDR3 length: 15 amino acids. V gave up 5 bases and J gave up 4 bases; unmatched junction bases: 6. The germline V gene encodes CDR1 SGHVS and CDR2 FNYEAQ. The CDR3 bases are TGTGCCAGCAGCCTAGGACAGGGGGCGACCACTGAAGCTTTCTTT. Residues: CASSLGQGATTEAFF.

In its sample, this clone was seen a few times. The chain has TRBV6-6 and TRBJ1-1; TRBD1 matches 8 bases. V shed 8 bases, J shed 1 base, and the junction held 12 bases outside the gene matches. The CDR3 is 16 amino acids. Germline lookup yields CDR1 MNHNY and CDR2 SVGAGI (reference sequence). CDR3 bases: TGTGCCAGCTCTATCATGCCAGGGGGCTGGAACACTGAAGCTTTCTTT. Amino acid sequence: CASSIMPGGWNTEAFF.